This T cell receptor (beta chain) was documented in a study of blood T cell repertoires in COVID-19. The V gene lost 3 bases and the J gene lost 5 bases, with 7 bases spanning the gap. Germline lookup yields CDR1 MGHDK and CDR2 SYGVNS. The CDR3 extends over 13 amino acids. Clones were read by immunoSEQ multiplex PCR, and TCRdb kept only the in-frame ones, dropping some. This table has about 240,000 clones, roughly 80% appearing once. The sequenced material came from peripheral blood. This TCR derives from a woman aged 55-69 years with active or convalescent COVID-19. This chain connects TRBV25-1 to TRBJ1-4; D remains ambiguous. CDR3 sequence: CASSDYKNEKLFF. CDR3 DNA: TGTGCCAGCAGTGATTACAAGAATGAAAAACTGTTTTTT.